The sequence of this T cell receptor (beta chain) was determined in a study of T cells in tuberculosis (dated by TCRdb to between 2017 and 2018). About the study as a whole: The study combined CD1B tetramers and high-throughput TCR immunosequencing to characterize T cells specific for the mycobacterial lipid antigen glucose monomycolate (GMM). IGRA-negative adolescents, IGRA-positive adolescents with latent tuberculosis and adults with active tuberculosis, around ten per group, were compared in a South African clinical cohort. PBMC from patients with active tuberculosis were archived either before the start of standard anti-tuberculosis treatment or within 7 days of starting that treatment. Overall study results and their limits: Active tuberculosis TCR-alpha repertoires showed smaller mean NN-distances to GMM-specific TCRs than IGRA-negative controls, suggesting clonal expansion of these TCRs. Clinical samples were selected based on which cryopreserved specimens were available, and the active tuberculosis cases were adults whereas the controls were adolescents. The smaller NN-distances in active tuberculosis patients were driven in part by shorter CDR3-alpha lengths, while the difference seen for TCR-beta was not statistically significant. Using GEM motif frequencies, a classifier achieved 70% accuracy, whereas a classifier built on the diverse GMM-specific repertoire got to under 90% accuracy (AUROC about 0.9).

Taken with the paper, the label for time point translates to: new active TB diagnosis, blood taken before or within 7 days of starting treatment. The patients with active tuberculosis were newly diagnosed, HIV-seronegative South African adults aged 18 years or older. Active tuberculosis was confirmed by positive sputum smear microscopy and/or positive M. tuberculosis culture. Immunosequencing of unsorted cryopreserved PBMC covered, on average, around 96,000 T cells per clinical donor. The immunoSEQ multiplex PCR assay was used to generate TCR libraries, with TCR-beta and/or TCR-alpha/delta assays applied to each sample. The amplified TCR libraries were sequenced on the Illumina high-throughput platform. The source study handled its data this way. Clustering and dimensionality reduction were performed using pairwise TCRdist distances among GMM-specific receptors from ex vivo sorted or in vitro expanded T cells. Each clinical repertoire received a mean NN-distance score, defined as the average TCRdist to the nearest 10% of tetramer-positive reference sequences. GEM TCR motif frequency was calculated as the fraction of unique TCRs that matched known GEM sequences in V/J usage and CDR3 length. Active tuberculosis was classified by linear discriminant analysis with leave-one-out cross-validation, implemented in scikit-learn. TCRdb's version of the immuneACCESS table is confined to in-frame rearrangements and falls short of the full clone set. An unresolved V gene accounts for under half of the shortfall where checked; the remainder is of unknown origin. V and J calls and clone size come straight from that table; D and trimming were deduced from the DNA. The sample records about 30,000 clones, 90% to 95% of which are singletons. The ten largest clonotypes hold 5.5% to 8% of the sample.

V is cut by 4 bases and J by 5 bases, and the space between the germline ends is 18 bases. Via the germline V gene, CDR1 is SGHRS and CDR2 YFSETQ. The CDR3 contains 15 residues, cysteine and phenylalanine counted. The read is trimmed to its CDR3 DNA, 45 bases read in frame from base 1. As regards this clone: The specificity of this receptor is unknown. No quality values exist for individual bases; no much larger clone is one base distant.

The receptor's source is an adult with tuberculosis. The chain uses TRBV5-1 and TRBJ2-5; D gene: possibly TRBD2, on 7 matching bases. Sample: PBMCs, taken at tuberculosis diagnosis. In nucleotide form, the sequence is TGCGCCAGCAGCCCGGGCGGGGGCAGGAGGGAGACCCAGTACTTC. It encodes CASSPGGGRRETQYF.